Listed below are T cell receptor beta chains from one sample, sequenced in a study of cytomegalovirus exposure and HLA in healthy donors. Data came from immunoSEQ multiplex PCR; TCRdb stores just in-frame clones and leaves some out. The table records over 65,000 clones, about 68% of them present only once. Sequencing input: PBMCs. The receptors originated from a young woman in good health and CMV-seropositive. Each CDR3 is given with its conserved first and last residue. D genes are given only for firm matches. For some rows the clone size is stated as once, few or many, or as a class when expanded; others skip it.

d_gene | len | j_gene | v_gene | abundance | CDR3nt | CDR3aa
TRBD1 | 12 | TRBJ1-2 | TRBV28 | . | TGTGCCACCGGACAGGCACCTTATGGCTACACCTTC | CATGQAPYGYTF
. | 14 | TRBJ1-2 | TRBV29-1 | few | TGCAGCGTTGGCACAGGGCCGACCCCCTATGGCTACACCTTC | CSVGTGPTPYGYTF
. | 14 | TRBJ2-1 | TRBV5-4 | . | TGTGCCAGCAGCCGGGACACGTCCTACAATGAGCAGTTCTTC | CASSRDTSYNEQFF
TRBD1 | 13 | TRBJ2-5 | TRBV6-1 | . | TGTGCCAGCAGGGGGACAGGGAAAGAGACCCAGTACTTC | CASRGTGKETQYF
. | 13 | TRBJ1-4 | TRBV6-5 | few | TGTGCCAGCAGTTACTCAGGCAGGTTTAAGCTGTTTTTT | CASSYSGRFKLFF
. | 16 | TRBJ2-2 | TRBV11-3 | . | TGTGCCAGCAGCTTGGGGTACTCGGGATACACCGGGGAGCTGTTTTTT | CASSLGYSGYTGELFF
. | 15 | TRBJ1-5 | TRBV4-3 | few | TGCGCCAGCAGCCAAGATTACAATAGCAATCAGCCCCAGCATTTT | CASSQDYNSNQPQHF
. | 16 | TRBJ2-6 | TRBV28 | few | TGTGCCAGCTTAGGGGGGGGCGTGGATGGGGCCAACGTCCTGACTTTC | CASLGGGVDGANVLTF
TRBD1 | 15 | TRBJ2-7 | TRBV7-9 | once | TGTTCCAGCAGCCCCGGGCCAGGGGGCTTGTACGAGCAGTACTTC | CSSSPGPGGLYEQYF
. | 16 | TRBJ1-3 | TRBV28 | . | TGTGCCAGCAGTACTTGGGGGGGGGCCGCGGGAAACACCATATATTTT | CASSTWGGAAGNTIYF
TRBD2 | 18 | TRBJ2-1 | TRBV5-4 | . | TGTGCCAGCAGCACGCCGGGTCCCGGGGTAGCGGGAGGTCGGGAGCAGTTCTTC | CASSTPGPGVAGGREQFF
TRBD1 | 13 | TRBJ1-1 | TRBV5-1 | . | TGCGCCAGCAGCGGAGGGACAGGGGGCGAAGCTTTCTTT | CASSGGTGGEAFF
. | 15 | TRBJ2-1 | TRBV9 | . | TGTGCCAGCAGCGTAGGCCCCTTGGGAGGCGATGAGCAGTTCTTC | CASSVGPLGGDEQFF
. | 15 | TRBJ2-3 | TRBV28 | medium-sized | TGTGCCAGCAGTTTAGCCCGGGGACATACAGATACGCAGTATTTT | CASSLARGHTDTQYF
TRBD1 | 17 | TRBJ2-1 | TRBV9 | . | TGTGCCAGCAGCGTAGCTCCGGAACAGGGGCCTTACAATGAGCAGTTCTTC | CASSVAPEQGPYNEQFF
. | 14 | TRBJ2-5 | TRBV10-2 | . | TGCGCCACATTGACGGCGGGTTTACAAGAGACCCAGTACTTC | CATLTAGLQETQYF
. | 14 | TRBJ1-1 | TRBV19 | . | TGTGCCAGTAGTATAGGAAGGGGTAAAGGTGAAGCTTTCTTT | CASSIGRGKGEAFF
TRBD1 | 12 | TRBJ1-2 | TRBV29-1 | . | TGCAGCGTGGTACAGGGGCTCTATGGCTACACCTTC | CSVVQGLYGYTF
. | 15 | TRBJ1-1 | TRBV19 | once | TGTGCCAGTAGTATCGAGGGAGCCGGGAACACTGAAGCTTTCTTT | CASSIEGAGNTEAFF
TRBD1 | 13 | TRBJ2-1 | TRBV7-6 | once | TGTGCCAGCAGCTTCAGGGGGCGGAATGAGCAGTTCTTC | CASSFRGRNEQFF
TRBD1 | 16 | TRBJ1-1 | TRBV7-6 | once | TGTGCCAGCAGCTTAGAGCCTGATGGAGGGGGCGGTGAAGCTTTCTTT | CASSLEPDGGGGEAFF
. | 13 | TRBJ2-3 | TRBV5-8 | once | TGTGCCAGCAGCTGGGACACCACAGATACGCAGTATTTT | CASSWDTTDTQYF
TRBD2 | 16 | TRBJ2-5 | TRBV27 | . | TGTGCCAGCGCCCGTGGCCCCATAGCGGGAGCAGAGACCCAGTACTTC | CASARGPIAGAETQYF
. | 15 | TRBJ1-4 | TRBV9 | once | TGTGCCAGCAGCCCACGGGGTTCAACTAATGAAAAACTGTTTTTT | CASSPRGSTNEKLFF
. | 13 | TRBJ2-7 | TRBV30 | . | TGTGCCTGGAGTGTGGACACGCCATACGAGCAGTACTTC | CAWSVDTPYEQYF
TRBD2 | 15 | TRBJ2-3 | TRBV7-2 | . | TGTGCCAGCAGCTTCACTAGCGGGAGCACAGATACGCAGTATTTT | CASSFTSGSTDTQYF
. | 14 | TRBJ2-1 | TRBV9 | . | TGTGCCAGCAGCGTAGATCTCGCCAGCGGTGAGCAGTTCTTC | CASSVDLASGEQFF
. | 14 | TRBJ2-7 | TRBV6-5 | once | TGTGCCAGCAGTTTAAGAGGGATGATATACGAGCAGTACTTC | CASSLRGMIYEQYF
TRBD2 | 13 | TRBJ2-7 | TRBV7-3 | . | TGTGCCAGCAGCGCACTAGCGGGAGGTGAGCAGTACTTC | CASSALAGGEQYF
. | 14 | TRBJ2-2 | TRBV6-5 | . | TGTGCCAGCACTAGGTCCGGTCGCACCGGGGAGCTGTTTTTT | CASTRSGRTGELFF
. | 16 | TRBJ1-3 | TRBV7-8 | . | TGTGCCAGCAGCCCCGGAGGGGCAGTAGGCGGAAACACCATATATTTT | CASSPGGAVGGNTIYF
TRBD2 | 15 | TRBJ2-1 | TRBV27 | . | TGTGCCAGCAGTTCGGGACTAGCGGGAACCAATGAGCAGTTCTTC | CASSSGLAGTNEQFF
. | 16 | TRBJ1-6 | TRBV5-1 | . | TGCGCCAGCAGCCCTGCCCCAGCGGGCACTAATTCACCCCTCCACTTT | CASSPAPAGTNSPLHF
. | 11 | TRBJ2-1 | TRBV30 | . | TGTGCCTGGGGTCGGGACACAAAGCAGTTCTTC | CAWGRDTKQFF
TRBD1 | 15 | TRBJ1-2 | TRBV28 | . | TGTGCCAGCAGAGCCGGGACAGGGGGCTCTTATGGCTACACCTTC | CASRAGTGGSYGYTF
. | 11 | TRBJ1-1 | TRBV20-1 | . | TGCAGTGCTAGGGGGGGTCGTGAAGCTTTCTTT | CSARGGREAFF
. | 14 | TRBJ2-2 | TRBV19 | . | TGTGCCAGTAGTATGGCGGGGCGGACCGGGGAGCTGTTTTTT | CASSMAGRTGELFF
TRBD1 | 14 | TRBJ1-2 | TRBV7-9 | . | TGTTCCAGCAGCTCCCGGGACAGGGGGGATGGCTACACCTTC | CSSSSRDRGDGYTF
TRBD2 | 20 | TRBJ2-5 | TRBV5-4 | . | TGTGCCAGCACCGCTGGGGGGGGGACTAGCGGGAGAGTGGCGGGAGAGACCCAGTACTTC | CASTAGGGTSGRVAGETQYF
. | 13 | TRBJ1-5 | TRBV6-5 | . | TGTGCCAGCAGTACTCAGGGGAATCAGCCCCAGCATTTT | CASSTQGNQPQHF
TRBD1 | 14 | TRBJ1-2 | TRBV5-1 | few | TGCGCCAGCAGCTCCGGGACAGACTCCTATGGCTACACCTTC | CASSSGTDSYGYTF
. | 15 | TRBJ1-5 | TRBV28 | . | TGTGCCAGCAGTCTAGTTAGGTCCGGCAATCAGCCCCAGCATTTT | CASSLVRSGNQPQHF
TRBD1 | 12 | TRBJ2-7 | TRBV7-9 | . | TGTGCCAGCAGCTTGGGACAGGCTGAGCAGTACTTC | CASSLGQAEQYF
. | 17 | TRBJ1-4 | TRBV5-1 | . | TGCGCCAGCAGCCCGTCCGTCATCGACAGGCCCAGTGAAAAACTGTTTTTT | CASSPSVIDRPSEKLFF
TRBD1 | 13 | TRBJ1-2 | TRBV7-6 | . | TGTGCCAGCAGCCAGGACAGGGTGGACGGCTACACCTTC | CASSQDRVDGYTF
. | 14 | TRBJ2-1 | TRBV25-1 | . | TGTGCCAGCAGTGACCCAGGGACCTACAATGAGCAGTTCTTC | CASSDPGTYNEQFF
TRBD1 | 14 | TRBJ2-3 | TRBV5-8 | . | TGTGCCAGCAGCCGGGGACAGGGGCCAGATACGCAGTATTTT | CASSRGQGPDTQYF
. | 12 | TRBJ2-7 | TRBV7-2 | . | TGTGCCAGCAGAGCTAGCTCCTACGAGCAGTACTTC | CASRASSYEQYF
TRBD1 | 14 | TRBJ1-2 | TRBV7-9 | . | TGTGCCAGCAGCTTAGGGGGGACAGGGAGCGGCTACACCTTC | CASSLGGTGSGYTF
. | 16 | TRBJ2-6 | TRBV7-9 | once | TGTGCCAGCAGCTTAGAAGGAGACTCTGGGGCCAACGTCCTGACTTTC | CASSLEGDSGANVLTF
. | 13 | TRBJ2-5 | TRBV19 | . | TGTGCCAGTAGTATCGGTGCAGGGGAGACCCAGTACTTC | CASSIGAGETQYF
TRBD1 | 16 | TRBJ2-1 | TRBV9 | . | TGTGCCAGCAGCGGCAGCAGGGGGAGCTCCTACAATGAGCAGTTCTTC | CASSGSRGSSYNEQFF
. | 14 | TRBJ2-1 | TRBV27 | few | TGTGCCAGCACTCGGGTCGACAGCTACAATGAGCAGTTCTTC | CASTRVDSYNEQFF
. | 14 | TRBJ2-7 | TRBV5-1 | . | TGCGCCAGCAGCTTGAGTCAGGGTGGCAACGAGCAGTACTTC | CASSLSQGGNEQYF
TRBD2 | 15 | TRBJ2-1 | TRBV19 | . | TGTGCCAGTAGTATCAGTAGCGGGAGGTCGGATGAGCAGTTCTTC | CASSISSGRSDEQFF
TRBD1 | 15 | TRBJ2-3 | TRBV5-6 | few | TGTGCCAGCCGCTCGGGGACAGCAAACACAGATACGCAGTATTTT | CASRSGTANTDTQYF
. | 16 | TRBJ2-5 | TRBV7-9 | . | TGTGCCAGCAGCTTAAAAGACAGTTATGGGCAAGAGACCCAGTACTTC | CASSLKDSYGQETQYF